This TCR beta chain was observed in a study (dated by TCRdb to between 2015 and 2017). About the study as a whole: The study examined whether tumor-infiltrating Tregs in breast cancer are drawn from blood Tregs or arise in situ by conversion from other CD4+ T cell subsets. Overall study outcomes, separate from this receptor: The TCR gene usage of tumor memory CD4+ T cells clustered together with blood and lymph node memory CD4+ cells and with lymph node naive CD4+ cells. The greatest overlap of tumor-infiltrating Treg TCR alpha and beta sequences was observed with tumor naive CD4+ T cells, followed by blood naive CD4+ T cells. Rather than covering whole repertoires, validation in the larger cohort was restricted to a single TCR beta V-J rearrangement.

The Miltenyi Naive CD4+ T Cell Isolation kit was used to purify naive CD4+ T cells, and Tregs were depleted with CD25 microbeads. Tregs, naive and memory CD4+ T cells from tumor, blood and ipsilateral draining lymph nodes of a few breast cancer patients underwent full-length TCR alpha and beta sequencing. Ficoll density gradient centrifugation was used to isolate mononuclear cells from either lymph nodes or 50 ml of peripheral blood. Sorted cell populations were confirmed by FACS to exceed 90% purity. Amplification of full-length TCR variable regions was done by 5' RACE PCR using constant-region reverse primers, and this step was followed by semi-nested PCR with Nested Universal Primer A. The ReliaPrep RNA Cell Miniprep System was used to extract total RNA, which was then reverse transcribed into 5'RACE-ready cDNA with the SMARTer RACE 5'/3' Kit. Full-length TCR alpha and beta libraries were barcoded with multiplex adaptors and sequenced on an Illumina MiSeq. The authors processed their data as follows. For each of nine subset-tissue groups, sequencing data from the five patients were combined, and the groups were compared by unsupervised clustering of TCR gene usage. The Morisita-Horn index was used to calculate repertoire similarity, with shared sequences weighted according to their contribution to each repertoire. The public reads were reprocessed in TCRdb via fastp at Q25 and MiXCR, keeping in-frame beta chains. Identical CDR3 protein sequences are pooled into one entry, listed with their most common genes and DNA. The V and J calls were determined by TCRdb, not by the authors. The sample contains tens of thousands of distinct CDR3 sequences, roughly 30% of them found a single time. Jointly, the top ten make up about 2.2% of the sample.

CDR1 and CDR2 are drawn from the germline V gene (reference sequence): MNHNY, SVGAGI. The CDR3 starts with the cysteine, ends with the phenylalanine, and has 15 residues. Here the CDR3 DNA is all that survives: 45 bases in frame from base 1. After removal of 0 bases from V and 5 bases from J, the junction retains 3 bases not matched to a gene. In this sample, this clonotype turned up a few times. Its antigen is still unknown. No qualities accompany the bases; no much larger clone lies one base away. The TCR comes from a female donor with breast cancer. Material: naive CD4+ T cells sorted from blood. Read against the paper, the sample's cell subset or site label means: naive CD4+ T cells, CD4+CD45RA+CD25-. The chain was built from TRBV6-6 and TRBJ2-7; 11 of the junction bases match TRBD1. The DNA sequence is as follows: TGTGCCAGCAGTTACTCGGGACAGGGGGTCAACGAGCAGTACTTC. This gives the protein CASSYSGQGVNEQYF.